The source of this TCR beta chain is a study of response to subunit inactivated influenza vaccine. Findings and caveats of the study: That few new T cells are recruited by each seasonal influenza vaccination was the authors' suggestion.

This CDR3 has 14 residues. Germline V gives CDR1 DFQATT, CDR2 SNEGSKA (reference sequence). Losses at the gene ends were 3 bases for V and 4 bases for J; bases not matched to a gene: 3. TCRdb re-analysed the RT-PCR reads in MiXCR, keeping a single row per CDR3 protein. The sample consists of about 570,000 distinct CDR3 sequences, over 9.5% of them appearing once. This clonotype showed up just a few times. Its antigen remains unidentified. This receptor was taken from a middle-aged man who received an inactivated influenza vaccine. The gene calls are TRBV20-1 and TRBJ2-3, with 11 bases lining up with TRBD2. Source: PBMCs from blood, taken on the day of vaccination. CDR3 in amino acids: CSARTSGIPDTQYF. The CDR3 DNA is TGCAGTGCTAGGACTAGCGGGATCCCAGATACGCAGTATTTT.